The 19 T cell receptor beta chains presented below share a single source sample, sequenced in a study of cytomegalovirus exposure and HLA in healthy donors. Use of 60 Vbeta and 13 Jbeta primers characterized the PCR. Sequencing used immunoSEQ multiplex PCR; TCRdb keeps in-frame clones, though not all of them. The sample lists tens of thousands of clones, about four fifths occurring once. Sequences were obtained from PBMCs. These receptors originate from a man aged 35-49 years in good health and CMV-seronegative.

The chain uses TRBV6-6 and TRBJ1-2, with 7 bases identical to TRBD1. The CDR3 sequence is 14 residues long. Germline lookup yields CDR1 MNHNY and CDR2 SVGAGI (reference sequence). Losses at the gene ends were 0 bases for V and 4 bases for J; bases not matched to a gene: 2. The CDR3 DNA follows: TGTGCCAGCAGTTACTCAGACAGGGTCTATGGCTACACCTTC. It yields the protein CASSYSDRVYGYTF.

V gene TRBV1 combines with J gene TRBJ2-7; the table's TRBD2 call for D was not verified on the DNA. TRBV1 is tagged as a pseudogene. The CDR3 loop spans 19 amino acids. The CDR3 loop reads CTSSRPDFEGRGFFYEQYF. The CDR3 DNA reads TGCACCAGCAGCCGCCCCGATTTTGAGGGTCGAGGGTTTTTCTACGAGCAGTACTTC.

J is TRBJ2-7 and V is TRBV11-2; 7 bases are a match to TRBD2. CDR1 and CDR2 (germline): SGHAT, FQNNGV. J gave up 5 bases and V 1 base, and 8 bases lay outside the gene matches. This CDR3 comprises 15 residues. DNA for the CDR3: TGTGCCAGCAGCTTAGTGTCCGGGAGGAAACACGAGCAGTACTTC. This gives the protein CASSLVSGRKHEQYF.

The rearrangement links TRBV6-1 to TRBJ2-1; TRBD2 might be the D (7 bases). V lost 3 bases and J lost 5, with 20 bases in between. The CDR3 totals 17 residues. CDR1 and CDR2 (germline): MNHNS, SASEGT. CDR3 residues: CASSDYSRGLADNEQFF. DNA for the CDR3: TGTGCCAGCAGTGATTACTCTCGGGGGCTAGCGGACAATGAGCAGTTCTTC.

V and J are TRBV28 and TRBJ2-7; 9 nucleotides line up with TRBD1. The CDR3 consists of 14 residues. V was pared by 2 bases and J by 6 bases, with 5 bases of the junction left unmatched. CDR1 MDHEN and CDR2 SYDVKM come from the germline V gene. CDR3 residues: CASSLLTGGGEQYF. The CDR3 DNA sequence: TGTGCCAGCAGTTTACTAACAGGGGGCGGCGAGCAGTACTTC.

DNA for the CDR3: TGTGCCAGCAGTTATCTAATATCGGACACTGAAGCTTTCTTT. It is translated as CASSYLISDTEAFF. The V and J genes are TRBV6-6 and TRBJ1-1, with no clear D. V lost 3 bases and J 3 bases, leaving 11 bases between the germline ends. The germline V gene encodes CDR1 MNHNY and CDR2 SVGAGI (reference sequence). The CDR3 contains 14 residues.

The CDR3 region is CASSQDLGQRSYEQYF. In DNA form, the CDR3 reads TGTGCCAGCAGCCAAGATCTGGGACAGCGATCCTACGAGCAGTACTTC. This chain joins TRBV4-2 and TRBJ2-7; 7 bases are a match to TRBD1. The germline gives CDR1 LGHNA, CDR2 YNFKEQ. The CDR3 sequence is 16 residues long. J gave up 1 base and V 0 bases, and 6 bases lay outside the gene matches.

This chain joins TRBV4-2 and TRBJ1-2, with D unresolved. Germline CDR1 and CDR2: LGHNA and YNFKEQ. V was shortened by 0 bases and J by 0 bases, with 11 bases between the two germline ends. The CDR3 totals 16 residues. The CDR3 coding sequence is TGTGCCAGCAGCCAAGATCTCCCGTCAGCTAACTATGGCTACACCTTC. Encoded protein: CASSQDLPSANYGYTF.

The genes are TRBV7-2 and TRBJ1-2; 7 positions agree with TRBD1. CDR1 is SGHTA, CDR2 FQGNSA, per germline. V was clipped by 10 bases and J by 0 bases; unmatched bases: 8. CDR3 length equals 14 residues. CDR3 amino acids: CATQGTVTNYGYTF. In DNA, the CDR3 is TGTGCCACCCAGGGGACAGTTACTAACTATGGCTACACCTTC.

The rearrangement uses TRBV19 and TRBJ2-3; 10 nucleotides align to TRBD2. The germline gives CDR1 LNHDA, CDR2 SQIVND (reference sequence). CDR3 size: 14 residues. Trimming removed 4 bases from V and 6 bases from J; junction bases left unmatched: 4. CDR3 residues: CASSTSGRGDTQYF. CDR3 bases: TGTGCCAGTAGTACTAGCGGGAGAGGTGATACGCAGTATTTT.

The J gene is TRBJ1-2, the V gene TRBV6-5; D gene uncertain. V dropped 4 bases and J dropped 2 bases, with 14 bases sitting between them. Germline values: CDR1 MNHEY, CDR2 SVGAGI. The CDR3 totals 15 residues. DNA for the CDR3: TGTGCCAGCAGTTCCCGCCGGGAAGGAAACTATGGCTACACCTTC. Translating it yields CASSSRREGNYGYTF.

This clone was seen more than once but under ten times. The chain carries TRBV28 and TRBJ2-2; TRBD2 might be the D (6 bases). The CDR3 has 16 amino acids. V was shortened by 7 bases and J by 5 bases, with 20 bases between the two germline ends. Germline CDR1 is MDHEN and CDR2 is SYDVKM. CDR3 in amino acids: CASNPWDSPGTGELFF. The CDR3 DNA reads TGTGCCAGCAACCCCTGGGACTCCCCGGGGACCGGGGAGCTGTTTTTT.

The chain recombines TRBV27 with TRBJ1-5, with a tentative D call TRBD1 (5 bases). Trimming shortened V by 5 bases and J by 5 bases, and 13 bases separated the two germline ends. Germline V lookup: CDR1 MNHEY, CDR2 SMNVEV (reference sequence). This CDR3 region has 14 residues. The CDR3 sequence is CASSELGGYQPQHF. For the CDR3, the DNA is TGTGCCAGCAGTGAGCTCGGGGGGTATCAGCCCCAGCATTTT.

CDR3 protein: CASSATVNYGYTF. CDR3 nucleotide sequence: TGTGCCAGCAGCGCGACAGTGAACTATGGCTACACCTTC. The V call is TRBV9, the J call TRBJ1-2; weak D call: TRBD1 (5 bases). The germline V gene encodes CDR1 SGDLS and CDR2 YYNGEE. The CDR3 consists of 13 residues. The germline V and J ends were trimmed by 3 bases and 2 bases, with 8 bases remaining between them.

The rearrangement uses TRBV19 and TRBJ1-1; D perhaps matches TRBD1 (5 bases). With 6 bases removed from V and 0 bases from J, the gap between germline ends came to 8 bases. The length of the CDR3 is 13 residues. In germline, CDR1 is LNHDA, CDR2 SQIVND (reference sequence). This chain's CDR3 is CASSTTVNTEAFF. The CDR3 bases are TGTGCCAGTAGCACGACAGTGAACACTGAAGCTTTCTTT.

This chain uses TRBV5-5 with TRBJ1-2, with D hard to call. V gave up 0 bases and J gave up 0 bases, with 12 bases separating them. The germline V gene encodes CDR1 SGHKS and CDR2 YYEKEE (reference sequence). The CDR3 spans 16 residues. Here the CDR3 DNA reads TGTGCCAGCAGCTTGGATGCAGGTCGAGCTAACTATGGCTACACCTTC. This sequence encodes CASSLDAGRANYGYTF.

V usage is TRBV6-5 and J usage is TRBJ2-6; tentatively, D is TRBD1 (6 bases). V was pared by 8 bases and J by 4 bases, with 15 bases between. Germline V CDR1 and CDR2: MNHEY, SVGAGI. The CDR3 is 15 residues long. CDR3 region: CASSSQGHGANVLTF. The DNA of the CDR3 is TGTGCCAGCTCCTCACAGGGACACGGGGCCAACGTCCTGACTTTC.

The CDR3 nucleotides are TGTGCCAGCAGCATTGACAGGAATTGGGCCACTGAAGCTTTCTTT. It is translated as CASSIDRNWATEAFF. This rearrangement joins TRBV28 to TRBJ1-1, with D perhaps TRBD1 (6 bases). Trimming shortened V by 6 bases and J by 4 bases, and 18 bases separated the two germline ends. CDR1 is MDHEN and CDR2 is SYDVKM in the germline V gene. CDR3 size: 15 residues.

This clone was counted between two and nine times. The chain employs TRBV28 and TRBJ1-5; no clear D. CDR1 and CDR2 (germline): MDHEN, SYDVKM. Trimming removed 3 bases from V and 4 bases from J, with 10 bases in between. The CDR3 has 14 residues. CDR3 nucleotide sequence: TGTGCCAGCAGTTTTTTGTTCGGGAATCAGCCCCAGCATTTT. Its translation is CASSFLFGNQPQHF.